What follows are 5 T cell receptor beta chains derived from one specimen sequenced in a study of blood T cell repertoires in COVID-19. The protocol was immunoSEQ multiplex PCR, while the TCRdb copy is restricted to in-frame clones and leaves out a portion. The sample lists about half a million clones; roughly 89% were seen once. The sequencing sample was made of peripheral blood. The receptors were sampled from a man between 18 and 29 years old with COVID-19, enrolled during active disease.

The gene calls are TRBV5-1 and TRBJ2-3, with D perhaps matching TRBD1 (7 bases). CDR3 length equals 15 residues. V was pared by 2 bases and J by 6 bases, with 16 bases between. The germline V gene has CDR1 SGHRS and CDR2 YFSETQ. The CDR3 sequence is CASSFRGTVYDTQYF. DNA of the CDR3: TGCGCCAGCAGCTTCCGGGGGACAGTTTACGATACGCAGTATTTT.

This chain connects TRBV27 to TRBJ1-1, with D uncertain. The CDR3 consists of 14 residues. Between the trimmed V and J ends, which lost 0 bases and 7 bases, there was a span of 12 bases. Germline V CDR1 and CDR2: MNHEY, SMNVEV (reference sequence). Here the CDR3 reads CASSLSRGTYEAFF. The CDR3 bases are TGTGCCAGCAGTTTATCGAGAGGCACCTATGAAGCTTTCTTT.

The rearrangement joins TRBV5-8 to TRBJ1-1; D unresolved. Trimming removed 2 bases from V and 1 base from J, with 12 bases in between. Germline V gives CDR1 SGHTS, CDR2 YDEGEE. There are 15 residues in the CDR3. CDR3 coding DNA: TGTGCCAGCAGCTTACCGTCCACGGGGAACACTGAAGCTTTCTTT. Protein product: CASSLPSTGNTEAFF.

The CDR3 DNA reads as TGCAGTGCTAGTTCGCAGGGATATTATGGCTACACCTTC. Translation: CSASSQGYYGYTF. The chain carries TRBV20-1 and TRBJ1-2; a weak D match, TRBD1 (5 bases). The CDR3 covers 13 residues. Trimming removed 3 bases at V and 5 bases at J, with 13 bases between. Per the germline V gene, CDR1 is DFQATT and CDR2 is SNEGSKA (reference sequence).

The chain has TRBV7-9 and TRBJ1-6; D not certain. In germline, CDR1 is SEHNR, CDR2 FQNEAQ (reference sequence). This CDR3 region has 14 residues. Trimming took off 1 base at V and 8 bases at J, with 9 bases between the two ends. Here the CDR3 DNA reads TGTGCCAGCAGCTTAGGAGGGTTGGATTCACCCCTCCACTTT. Its protein is CASSLGGLDSPLHF. Full variable domain (outside the CDR3, taken from reference TRBV7-9 and TRBJ1-6): DTGVSQNPRHKITKRGQNVTFRCDPISEHNRLYWYRQTLGQGPEFLTYFQNEAQLEKSRLLSDRFSAERPKGSFSTLEIQRTEQGDSAMYLCASSLGGLDSPLHFGNGTRLTVT.